This T cell receptor beta chain came from a study of blood T cell repertoires in COVID-19. Study details: Sources were T cells, B-cell-depleted T cells, or PBMCs; the material itself was cDNA or gDNA.

The method was immunoSEQ multiplex PCR; TCRdb's version includes in-frame clones alone and lacks a portion of them. The profile shows fewer than 250,000 clones, 84% of them singletons. The clonotype comes from a woman aged 45-65 years with active or convalescent COVID-19. The sequenced sample consisted of peripheral blood.

DNA of the CDR3: TGCGCCAGCAGCCAAGGACTAGCGGGCTTCACAGATACGCAGTATTTT. Encoded protein: CASSQGLAGFTDTQYF. This chain uses TRBV4-1 with TRBJ2-3, with 10 bases lining up with TRBD2. CDR1 and CDR2 (germline): MGHRA, YSYEKL. The CDR3 has 16 residues. The trim removed 1 base at V and 2 bases at J, leaving 3 bases unmatched.